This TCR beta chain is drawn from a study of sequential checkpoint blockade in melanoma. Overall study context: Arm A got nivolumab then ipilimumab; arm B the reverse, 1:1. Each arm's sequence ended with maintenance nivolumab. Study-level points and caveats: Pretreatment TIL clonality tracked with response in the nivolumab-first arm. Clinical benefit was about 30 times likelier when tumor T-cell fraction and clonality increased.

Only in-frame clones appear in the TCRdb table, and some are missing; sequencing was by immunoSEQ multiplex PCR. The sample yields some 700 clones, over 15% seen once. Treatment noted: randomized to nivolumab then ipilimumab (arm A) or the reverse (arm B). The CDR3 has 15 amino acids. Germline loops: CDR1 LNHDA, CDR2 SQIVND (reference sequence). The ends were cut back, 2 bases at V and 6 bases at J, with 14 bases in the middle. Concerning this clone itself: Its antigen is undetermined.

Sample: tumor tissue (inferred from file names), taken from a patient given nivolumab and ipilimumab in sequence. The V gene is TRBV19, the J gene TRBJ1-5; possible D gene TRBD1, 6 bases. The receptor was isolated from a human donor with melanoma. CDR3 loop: CASSISDRSFQPQHF. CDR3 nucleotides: TGTGCCAGTAGTATATCAGACAGGTCCTTTCAGCCCCAGCATTTT. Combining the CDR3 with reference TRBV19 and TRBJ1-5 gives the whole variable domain DGGITQSPKYLFRKEGQNVTLSCEQNLNHDAMYWYRQDPGQGLRLIYYSQIVNDFQKGDIAEGYSVSREKKESFPLTVTSAQKNPTAFYLCASSISDRSFQPQHFGDGTRLSIL.